The 28 T cell receptor beta chains presented below share a single source sample, sequenced in a study of shared clonotypes between healthy human individuals. Profiled with immunoSEQ multiplex PCR; TCRdb holds only in-frame clones, not every one. The table has some 2 million clones, roughly 96% seen once. The specimen sequenced was naive CD4+ T cells sorted from blood. This sample's subset: CD45RA+ positively selected. These receptors all stem from a man aged 18 to 30 in good health.

Note on this clone: Different DNA sequences within this sample yield the same CDR3. J is TRBJ1-1 and V is TRBV30; 7 bases are a match to TRBD1. Germline loops: CDR1 GTSNPN, CDR2 SVGIG (reference sequence). V gave up 2 bases and J gave up 4 bases; unmatched junction bases: 1. The CDR3 extends over 12 amino acids. The CDR3 loop reads CAWSQGGTEAFF. The DNA for the CDR3 is TGTGCCTGGAGTCAGGGGGGCACTGAAGCTTTCTTT.

CDR3 in DNA: TGTGCCAGCGGTAATTCTGGGGCCAACGTCCTGACTTTC. This codes for CASGNSGANVLTF. V is TRBV25-1 and J is TRBJ2-6; D gene ambiguous. The germline V gene has CDR1 MGHDK and CDR2 SYGVNS. CDR3 length equals 13 residues. Trimming removed 8 bases from V and 1 base from J, with 6 bases in between.

This chain uses TRBV11-3 with TRBJ2-3, with unresolved D. This CDR3 contains 15 residues. Between the trimmed V and J ends, which lost 1 base and 0 bases, there was a span of 8 bases. From germline, CDR1 is SGHNT and CDR2 YENEEA. This chain's CDR3 is CASSLGSPSTDTQYF. The CDR3 DNA reads TGTGCCAGCAGCTTAGGCAGTCCTAGCACAGATACGCAGTATTTT.

The chain uses TRBV28 and TRBJ2-5; D is unclear. Germline V gives CDR1 MDHEN, CDR2 SYDVKM. V lost 1 base and J 5 bases, leaving 8 bases between the germline ends. The CDR3 contains 13 residues. The CDR3 region is CASSLSPPETQYF. CDR3 in DNA: TGTGCCAGCAGTTTATCCCCCCCGGAGACCCAGTACTTC.

The chain carries TRBV18 and TRBJ1-5; the D is unclear. This CDR3 comprises 14 residues. V was shortened by 3 bases and J by 5 bases, with 11 bases between the two germline ends. Germline lookup yields CDR1 KGHSH and CDR2 LQKENI. The CDR3 loop is CASSPGDEDQPQHF. CDR3 DNA sequence: TGTGCCAGCTCACCCGGAGACGAGGATCAGCCCCAGCATTTT.

The CDR3 nucleotides read TGTGCCAGCAGCCCATGGACAGGGCAAAATGAAAAACTGTTTTTT. Its translation is CASSPWTGQNEKLFF. The chain combines TRBV7-2 with TRBJ1-4; 8 bases match TRBD1. CDR1 is SGHTA and CDR2 is FQGNSA in the germline V gene. Losses at the gene ends were 5 bases for V and 5 bases for J; bases not matched to a gene: 7. The CDR3 has 15 amino acids.

The rearrangement links TRBV19 to TRBJ1-6; D ambiguous. This CDR3 spans 14 amino acids. Germline CDR1 reads LNHDA; CDR2 reads SQIVND (reference sequence). The V end was cut by 7 bases, the J end by 0 bases, with 7 bases between. The CDR3 nucleotides are TGTGCCAGTACACGCAGCTCCTATAATTCACCCCTCCACTTT. This sequence encodes CASTRSSYNSPLHF.

This clone was detected once. The chain is built from TRBV6-5 and TRBJ1-1; D uncertain. Germline lookup yields CDR1 MNHEY and CDR2 SVGAGI. This CDR3 has 11 amino acids. Trimming removed 6 bases at V and 5 bases at J, with 7 bases between. CDR3 loop: CASSDGTEAFF. CDR3 nucleotides: TGTGCCAGCAGCGACGGAACTGAAGCTTTCTTT.

This clone was detected only once. The chain is built from TRBV29-1 and TRBJ2-2; the match to TRBD1 covers 7 bases. The V gene end was trimmed by 7 bases and the J gene end by 4 bases; junction bases not matched to a gene: 6. Germline V gene lookup returns CDR1 SQVTM and CDR2 ANQGSEA. The length of the CDR3 is 13 residues. The CDR3, as DNA: TGCAGCGCTGCGGACAGGCCCACCGGGGAGCTGTTTTTT. It translates to CSAADRPTGELFF.

The chain has TRBV6-5 and TRBJ1-1; D possibly corresponds to TRBD1 (5 bases). Trimming shortened V by 5 bases and J by 7 bases, and 11 bases separated the two germline ends. The CDR3 has 12 residues. CDR1 MNHEY and CDR2 SVGAGI come from the germline V gene. The CDR3 region is CASSRQTGEAFF. CDR3 nucleotide sequence: TGTGCCAGCAGTAGACAGACCGGTGAAGCTTTCTTT.

On this clone itself: The same CDR3 is also encoded by other DNA sequences in this sample. This chain uses TRBV10-3 with TRBJ1-3; D not resolved. Deletions cut 7 bases from V and 0 bases from J, with 4 bases between. This CDR3 has 12 amino acids. Germline assignment: CDR1 ENHRY and CDR2 SYGVKD. The CDR3: CAIKGSGNTIYF. The CDR3 region has the DNA TGTGCCATCAAGGGCTCTGGAAACACCATATATTTT.

The chain is built from TRBV2 and TRBJ2-3; D may be TRBD2 (6 bases). This CDR3 is 13 amino acids long. V was cut by 5 bases and J by 3 bases, with 9 bases left in between. Germline V gene lookup returns CDR1 SNHLY and CDR2 FYNNEI. CDR3 loop: CASSRERTDTQYF. The CDR3 nucleotides read TGTGCCAGCAGTCGGGAGAGGACAGATACGCAGTATTTT.

The chain combines TRBV19 with TRBJ1-2; D is ambiguous. Per germline, CDR1 LNHDA and CDR2 SQIVND (reference sequence). The V and J ends lost 3 bases and 5 bases respectively, with 16 bases between them. This CDR3 region has 15 residues. The DNA of the CDR3 is TGTGCCAGTAGTATTAGGATGGACGGCGATTATGGCTACACCTTC. Protein sequence: CASSIRMDGDYGYTF.

The CDR3 nucleotides read TGTGCCACCCCGACAGGGACTTTGAACACTGAAGCTTTCTTT. This codes for CATPTGTLNTEAFF. The V gene is TRBV30, the J gene TRBJ1-1, with 7 nucleotides matching TRBD1. V dropped 8 bases and J dropped 0; count of bases not matched to a gene: 9. The CDR3 consists of 14 residues. From germline, CDR1 is GTSNPN and CDR2 SVGIG (reference sequence).

This chain links TRBV2 with TRBJ2-3; 9 nucleotides line up with TRBD1. J gave up 5 bases and V 6 bases, and 9 bases lay outside the gene matches. This CDR3 is 15 amino acids long. Germline values: CDR1 SNHLY, CDR2 FYNNEI. CDR3: CASREQGARVDTQYF. The CDR3 region has the DNA TGTGCCAGCAGGGAACAGGGGGCACGGGTAGATACGCAGTATTTT.

This clone was seen once. The rearrangement uses TRBV5-4 and TRBJ1-2; no clear D gene. The CDR3 runs 15 residues. Germline-derived CDR1 and CDR2 are SGHNT and YYREEE (reference sequence). V was pared by 3 bases and J by 0 bases, with 12 bases between. DNA for the CDR3: TGTGCCAGCAGCTCCCGGACGGATGCTAACTATGGCTACACCTTC. It yields the protein CASSSRTDANYGYTF.

This clone has a single count. J is TRBJ1-3 and V is TRBV10-3; D is unresolved. This CDR3 is 14 amino acids long. The V gene lost 3 bases and the J gene lost 4 bases, with 10 bases spanning the gap. CDR1 and CDR2 from the germline V gene are ENHRY and SYGVKD. CDR3 nucleotide sequence: TGTGCCATCAGTGATGGTACAGCAGGAAACACCATATATTTT. This codes for CAISDGTAGNTIYF.

The rearrangement joins TRBV19 to TRBJ2-2; 11 nucleotides line up with TRBD2. Trimming cost V 7 bases and J 15 bases; bases outside gene matches: 13. Germline assignment: CDR1 LNHDA and CDR2 SQIVND (reference sequence). The CDR3 is 14 amino acids. CDR3 amino acids: CASTLGTSGAMVFF. CDR3 nucleotides: TGTGCCAGTACCCTCGGGACTAGCGGAGCGATGGTGTTTTTT.

The chain carries TRBV7-2 and TRBJ2-5; 7 nucleotides line up with TRBD1. Germline CDR1 reads SGHTA; CDR2 reads FQGNSA. This CDR3 comprises 11 residues. V lost 7 bases and J lost 5; bases outside the gene matches: 1. This CDR3 is CASTTGETQYF. The CDR3 DNA sequence: TGTGCCAGCACGACAGGGGAGACCCAGTACTTC.

The chain has TRBV5-1 and TRBJ2-3; 8 bases agree with TRBD2. Germline V CDR1 and CDR2: SGHRS, YFSETQ. The CDR3 totals 16 residues. After removal of 0 bases from V and 2 bases from J, the junction contained 5 bases not matched to a gene. Here the CDR3 reads CASSLGLAWDTDTQYF. As DNA, the CDR3 is TGCGCCAGCAGCTTGGGACTAGCGTGGGACACAGATACGCAGTATTTT.

The J gene is TRBJ1-4, the V gene TRBV27, with D possibly matching TRBD1 (5 bases). With 0 bases removed from V and 10 bases from J, the gap between germline ends came to 9 bases. Per germline, CDR1 MNHEY and CDR2 SMNVEV (reference sequence). This CDR3 contains 13 residues. As DNA, the CDR3 is TGTGCCAGCAGTTTATCTGGGGCGGGAAAACTGTTTTTT. It encodes CASSLSGAGKLFF.

The CDR3 sequence is CASSDFRGDTQYF. The CDR3 nucleotides read TGTGCCAGTAGCGATTTTAGGGGCGATACGCAGTATTTT. The chain couples TRBV19 to TRBJ2-3, with D perhaps TRBD1 (5 bases). Trimming cost V 6 bases and J 6 bases, with 13 bases left between them. The CDR3 loop spans 13 amino acids. CDR1 is LNHDA and CDR2 is SQIVND in the germline V gene (reference sequence).

The V gene is TRBV7-3, the J gene TRBJ2-3; 7 nucleotides align to TRBD2. Germline lookup yields CDR1 SGHTA and CDR2 FQGTGA. Unmatched junction bases numbered 4, after V lost 5 bases and J lost 2 bases. This CDR3 is built from 14 residues. The DNA for the CDR3 is TGTGCCAGCAGCCCGGGGGGAATCACAGATACGCAGTATTTT. This codes for CASSPGGITDTQYF. Looking up the rest from reference TRBV7-3 and TRBJ2-3 gives the full variable domain: GAGVSQTPSNKVTEKGKYVELRCDPISGHTALYWYRQSLGQGPEFLIYFQGTGAADDSGLPNDRFFAVRPEGSVSTLKIQRTERGDSAVYLCASSPGGITDTQYFGPGTRLTVL.

This clone was seen many times. The chain recombines TRBV28 with TRBJ1-1; D uncertain. The ends were cut back, 5 bases at V and 4 bases at J, with 17 bases in the middle. This CDR3 comprises 15 residues. Per the germline V gene, CDR1 is MDHEN and CDR2 is SYDVKM. In DNA form, the CDR3 reads TGTGCCAGCAGTCCGCAGGATTTGGGAATCACTGAAGCTTTCTTT. It codes for CASSPQDLGITEAFF.

The chain combines TRBV4-1 with TRBJ2-5; D uncertain. Trimming removed 1 base from V and 1 base from J, with 10 bases in between. Per the germline V gene, CDR1 is MGHRA and CDR2 is YSYEKL. CDR3 length: 15 residues. CDR3 nucleotides: TGCGCCAGCAGCCAAGTGGGTTTTTCCCAAGAGACCCAGTACTTC. This translates into CASSQVGFSQETQYF.

V usage is TRBV18 and J usage is TRBJ1-5; a possible D gene is TRBD1 (5 bases). CDR3 length: 13 amino acids. Germline-derived CDR1 and CDR2 are KGHSH and LQKENI. The V and J ends lost 3 bases and 6 bases respectively, with 9 bases between them. The CDR3: CASSPDSVQPQHF. The CDR3 DNA reads TGTGCCAGCTCACCCGACAGTGTTCAGCCCCAGCATTTT.

The rearrangement uses TRBV30 and TRBJ1-2, with D perhaps TRBD1 (6 bases). The CDR3 consists of 14 residues. V lost 3 bases and J 5 bases, leaving 16 bases between the germline ends. Looked up from germline, CDR1 is GTSNPN and CDR2 is SVGIG (reference sequence). The CDR3 sequence: CAWRSKGVLYGYTF. CDR3 nucleotide sequence: TGTGCCTGGAGAAGTAAGGGGGTTTTGTATGGCTACACCTTC.

V usage is TRBV25-1 and J usage is TRBJ1-4; 7 positions match TRBD1. Germline loops: CDR1 MGHDK, CDR2 SYGVNS. V lost 3 bases to trimming and J lost 8 bases; unmatched junction nucleotides: 6. The CDR3 sequence is 14 residues long. The DNA for the CDR3 is TGTGCCAGCAGTGACCACAGGGGAGGGGAAAAACTGTTTTTT. It codes for CASSDHRGGEKLFF.